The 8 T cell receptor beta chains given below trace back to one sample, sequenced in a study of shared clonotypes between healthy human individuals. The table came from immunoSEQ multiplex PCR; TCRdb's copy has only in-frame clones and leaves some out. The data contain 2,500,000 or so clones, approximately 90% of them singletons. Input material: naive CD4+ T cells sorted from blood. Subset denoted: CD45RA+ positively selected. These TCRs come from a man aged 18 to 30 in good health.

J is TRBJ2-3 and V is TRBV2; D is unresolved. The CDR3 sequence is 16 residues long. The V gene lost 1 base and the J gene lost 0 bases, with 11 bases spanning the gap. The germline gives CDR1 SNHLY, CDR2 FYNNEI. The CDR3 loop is CASSEEASISTDTQYF. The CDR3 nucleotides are TGTGCCAGCAGTGAAGAAGCCTCAATTAGCACAGATACGCAGTATTTT.

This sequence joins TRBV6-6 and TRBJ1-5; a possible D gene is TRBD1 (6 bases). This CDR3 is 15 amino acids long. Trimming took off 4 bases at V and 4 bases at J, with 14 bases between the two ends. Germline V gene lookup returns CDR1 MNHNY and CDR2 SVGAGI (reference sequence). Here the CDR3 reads CASSSWGQINQPQHF. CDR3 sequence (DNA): TGTGCCAGCAGTTCTTGGGGGCAGATTAATCAGCCCCAGCATTTT.

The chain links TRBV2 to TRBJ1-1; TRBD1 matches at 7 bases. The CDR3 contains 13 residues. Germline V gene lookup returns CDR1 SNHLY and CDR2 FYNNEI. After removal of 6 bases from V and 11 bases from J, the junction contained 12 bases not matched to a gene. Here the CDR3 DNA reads TGTGCCAGCAGCGAGAGACAGGGCTTTGACGCTTTCTTT. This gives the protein CASSERQGFDAFF. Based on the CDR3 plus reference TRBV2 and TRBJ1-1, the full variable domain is EPEVTQTPSHQVTQMGQEVILRCVPISNHLYFYWYRQILGQKVEFLVSFYNNEISEKSEIFDDQFSVERPDGSNFTLKIRSTKLEDSAMYFCASSERQGFDAFFGQGTRLTVV.

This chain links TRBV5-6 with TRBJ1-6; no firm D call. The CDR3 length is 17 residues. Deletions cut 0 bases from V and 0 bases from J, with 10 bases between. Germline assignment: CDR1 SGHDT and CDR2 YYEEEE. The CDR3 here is CASSLETRGSYNSPLHF. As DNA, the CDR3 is TGTGCCAGCAGCTTGGAAACTCGGGGCTCCTATAATTCACCCCTCCACTTT.

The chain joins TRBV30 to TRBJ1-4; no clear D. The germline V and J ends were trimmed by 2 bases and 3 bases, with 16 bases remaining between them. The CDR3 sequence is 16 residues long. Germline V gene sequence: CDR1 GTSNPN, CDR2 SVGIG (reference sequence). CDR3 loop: CAWSPSRTSPNEKLFF. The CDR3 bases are TGTGCCTGGAGTCCCTCGCGGACCAGTCCTAATGAAAAACTGTTTTTT. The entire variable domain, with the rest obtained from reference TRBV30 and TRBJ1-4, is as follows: SQTIHQWPATLVQPVGSPLSLECTVEGTSNPNLYWYRQAAGRGLQLLFYSVGIGQISSEVPQNLSASRPQDRQFILSSKKLLLSDSGFYLCAWSPSRTSPNEKLFFGSGTQLSVL.

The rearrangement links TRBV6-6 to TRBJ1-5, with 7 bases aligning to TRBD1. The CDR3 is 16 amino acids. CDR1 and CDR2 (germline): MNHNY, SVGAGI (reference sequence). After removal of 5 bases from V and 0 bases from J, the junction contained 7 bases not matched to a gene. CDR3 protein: CASSPRGGYSNQPQHF. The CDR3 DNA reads TGTGCCAGCAGTCCCAGGGGGGGTTATAGCAATCAGCCCCAGCATTTT.

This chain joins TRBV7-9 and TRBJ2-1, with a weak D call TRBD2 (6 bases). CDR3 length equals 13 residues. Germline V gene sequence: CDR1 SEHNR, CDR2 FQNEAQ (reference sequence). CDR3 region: CSSLANLYNEQFF. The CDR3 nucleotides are TGTTCTTCCCTAGCGAACCTTTACAATGAGCAGTTCTTC.

CDR3 sequence: CASSRRGTQEAYTEAFF. CDR3 DNA sequence: TGTGCCAGCTCACGGAGGGGGACTCAGGAGGCGTACACTGAAGCTTTCTTT. This sequence joins TRBV18 and TRBJ1-1, with TRBD1 as a possible D gene (6 bases). V lost 4 bases and J 3 bases, leaving 21 bases between the germline ends. This CDR3 is built from 17 residues. Germline CDR1 KGHSH, CDR2 LQKENI.